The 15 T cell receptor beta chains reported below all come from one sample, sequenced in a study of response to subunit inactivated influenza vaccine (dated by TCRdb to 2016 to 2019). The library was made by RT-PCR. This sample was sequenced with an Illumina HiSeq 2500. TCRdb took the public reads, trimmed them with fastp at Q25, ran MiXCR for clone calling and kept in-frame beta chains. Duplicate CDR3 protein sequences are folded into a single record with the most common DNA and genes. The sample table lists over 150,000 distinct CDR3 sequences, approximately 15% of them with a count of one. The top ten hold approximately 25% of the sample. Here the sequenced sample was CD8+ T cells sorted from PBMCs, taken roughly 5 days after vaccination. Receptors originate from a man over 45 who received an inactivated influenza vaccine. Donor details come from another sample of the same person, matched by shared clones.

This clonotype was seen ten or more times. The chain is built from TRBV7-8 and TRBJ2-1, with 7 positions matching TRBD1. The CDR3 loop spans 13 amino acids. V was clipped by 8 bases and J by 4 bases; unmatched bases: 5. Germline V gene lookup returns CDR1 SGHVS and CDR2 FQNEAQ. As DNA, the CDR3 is TGTGCCAGCGGACAGGAAAGTTACAATGAGCAGTTCTTC. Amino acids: CASGQESYNEQFF. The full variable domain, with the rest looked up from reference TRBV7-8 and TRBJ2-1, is GAGVSQSPRYKVAKRGQDVALRCDPISGHVSLFWYQQALGQGPEFLTYFQNEAQLDKSGLPSDRFFAERPEGSVSTLKIQRTQQEDSAVYLCASGQESYNEQFFGPGTRLTVL.

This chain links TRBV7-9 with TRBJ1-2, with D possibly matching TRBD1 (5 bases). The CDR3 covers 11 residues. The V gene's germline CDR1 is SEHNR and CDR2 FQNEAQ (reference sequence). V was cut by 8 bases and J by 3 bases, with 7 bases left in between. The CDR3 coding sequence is TGTGCCAGCGTGGGGGACTATGGCTACACCTTC. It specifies CASVGDYGYTF.

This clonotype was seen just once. CDR3 in amino acids: CASSITWGDEQFF. CDR3 DNA: TGCGCCAGCAGCATTACGTGGGGCGATGAGCAGTTCTTC. The gene calls are TRBV5-1 and TRBJ2-1; tentatively, D is TRBD1 (5 bases). Trimming shortened V by 4 bases and J by 8 bases, and 13 bases separated the two germline ends. The germline V gene has CDR1 SGHRS and CDR2 YFSETQ. This CDR3 contains 13 residues. Based on the CDR3 plus reference TRBV5-1 and TRBJ2-1, the full variable domain is KAGVTQTPRYLIKTRGQQVTLSCSPISGHRSVSWYQQTPGQGLQFLFEYFSETQRNKGNFPGRFSGRQFSNSRSEMNVSTLELGDSALYLCASSITWGDEQFFGPGTRLTVL.

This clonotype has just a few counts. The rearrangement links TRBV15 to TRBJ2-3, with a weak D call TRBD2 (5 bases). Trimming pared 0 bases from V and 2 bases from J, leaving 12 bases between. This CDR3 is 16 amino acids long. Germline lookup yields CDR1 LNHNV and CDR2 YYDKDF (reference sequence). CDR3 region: CATSRDAGLDTDTQYF. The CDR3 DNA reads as TGTGCCACCAGCAGAGATGCGGGCCTTGACACAGATACGCAGTATTTT.

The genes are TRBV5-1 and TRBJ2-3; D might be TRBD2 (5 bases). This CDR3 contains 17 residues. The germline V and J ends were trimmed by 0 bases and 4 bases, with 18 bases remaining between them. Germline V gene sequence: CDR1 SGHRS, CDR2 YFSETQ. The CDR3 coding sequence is TGCGCCAGCAGCTTGGACCCCCAAGGAGTCGGGGCAGATACGCAGTATTTT. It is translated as CASSLDPQGVGADTQYF.

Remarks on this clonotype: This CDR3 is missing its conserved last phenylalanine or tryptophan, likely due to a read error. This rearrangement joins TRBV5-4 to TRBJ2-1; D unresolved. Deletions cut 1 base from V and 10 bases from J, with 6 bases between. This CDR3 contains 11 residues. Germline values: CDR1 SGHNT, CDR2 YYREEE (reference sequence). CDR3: CASSLTREQFL. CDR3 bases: TGTGCCAGCAGCTTGACGAGGGAGCAGTTCTTA.

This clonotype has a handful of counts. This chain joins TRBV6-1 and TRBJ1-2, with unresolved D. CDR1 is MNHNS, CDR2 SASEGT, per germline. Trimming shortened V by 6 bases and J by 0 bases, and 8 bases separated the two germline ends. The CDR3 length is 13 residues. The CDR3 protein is CASSPGPNYGYTF. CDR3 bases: TGTGCCAGCAGCCCGGGCCCTAACTATGGCTACACCTTC.

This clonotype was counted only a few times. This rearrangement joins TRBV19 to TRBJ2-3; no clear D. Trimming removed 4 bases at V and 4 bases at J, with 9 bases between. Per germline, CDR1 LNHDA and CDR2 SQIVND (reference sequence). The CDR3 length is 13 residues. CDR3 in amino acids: CASSRYGADTQYF. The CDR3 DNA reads TGTGCCAGTAGTAGGTATGGCGCAGATACGCAGTATTTT.

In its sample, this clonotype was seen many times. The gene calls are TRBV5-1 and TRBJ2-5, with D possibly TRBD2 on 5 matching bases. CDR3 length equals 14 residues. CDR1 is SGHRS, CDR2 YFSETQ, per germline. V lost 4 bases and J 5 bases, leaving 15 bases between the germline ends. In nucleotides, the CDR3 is TGCGCCAGCAGCGCGTGGCTAGCTGGGGAGACCCAGTACTTC. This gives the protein CASSAWLAGETQYF.

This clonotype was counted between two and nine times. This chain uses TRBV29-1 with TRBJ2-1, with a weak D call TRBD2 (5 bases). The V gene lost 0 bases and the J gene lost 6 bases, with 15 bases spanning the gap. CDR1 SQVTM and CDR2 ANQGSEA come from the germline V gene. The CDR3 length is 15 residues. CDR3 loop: CSVEERLAVGNEQFF. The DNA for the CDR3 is TGCAGCGTTGAAGAGCGCCTAGCAGTTGGCAATGAGCAGTTCTTC.

The CDR3: CASSGTGGARPQHF. In nucleotides, the CDR3 is TGTGCCAGCAGCGGAACAGGGGGCGCGCGGCCCCAGCATTTT. This chain connects TRBV9 to TRBJ1-5, with 9 positions matching TRBD1. CDR1 is SGDLS and CDR2 is YYNGEE in the germline V gene. CDR3 size: 14 residues. Trimming took 3 bases from V and 9 from J; bases not matched to a gene: 7.

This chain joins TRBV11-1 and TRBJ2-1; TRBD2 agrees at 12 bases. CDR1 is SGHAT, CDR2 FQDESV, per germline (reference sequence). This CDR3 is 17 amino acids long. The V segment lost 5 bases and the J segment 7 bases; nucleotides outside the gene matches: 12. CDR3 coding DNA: TGTGCCAGCAGCCTGATGAACCTAGCGGGAGGGCGGAATGAGCAGTTCTTC. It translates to CASSLMNLAGGRNEQFF.

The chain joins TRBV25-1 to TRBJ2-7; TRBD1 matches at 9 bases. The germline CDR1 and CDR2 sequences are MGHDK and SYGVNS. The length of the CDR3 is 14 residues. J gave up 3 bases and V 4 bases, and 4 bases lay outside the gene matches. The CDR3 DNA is TGTGCCAGCAGTGGACAGGGGGTTGACTACGAGCAGTACTTC. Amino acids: CASSGQGVDYEQYF.

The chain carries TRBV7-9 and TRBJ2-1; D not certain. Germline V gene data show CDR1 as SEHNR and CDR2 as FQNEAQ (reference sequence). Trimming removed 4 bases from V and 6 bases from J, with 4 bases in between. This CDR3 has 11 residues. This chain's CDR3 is CASSSPNEQFF. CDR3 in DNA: TGTGCCAGCAGCTCTCCCAATGAGCAGTTCTTC.

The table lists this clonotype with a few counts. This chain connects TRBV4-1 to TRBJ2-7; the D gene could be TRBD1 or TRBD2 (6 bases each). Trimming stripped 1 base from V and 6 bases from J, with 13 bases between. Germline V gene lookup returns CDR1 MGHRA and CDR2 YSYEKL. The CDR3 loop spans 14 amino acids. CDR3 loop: CASSQVLGGGEQYF. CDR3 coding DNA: TGCGCCAGCAGCCAAGTGTTAGGGGGAGGCGAGCAGTACTTC.